This T cell receptor (beta chain) was identified in a study of shared clonotypes between healthy human individuals. The wider study: Researchers drew samples from a couple of women and three men aged 18 to 49. Overall study findings and caveats: Naive subsets typically showed greater estimated richness than memory subsets.

Repertoires were generated with immunoSEQ multiplex PCR, while TCRdb's copy carries only in-frame clones and drops some. The repertoire holds millions of clones, with 85% to 95% as singletons. The donors, all of them Caucasian adults, lived in Nashville, Tennessee. The CDR3 covers 12 residues. The germline V gene encodes CDR1 SEHNR and CDR2 FQNEAQ (reference sequence). The V end lost 1 base, the J end lost 8 bases, and 8 bases lay between the germline ends. On this clone itself: Antigen: not known.

Input material: naive CD4+ T cells sorted from blood. Subset described: CD45RA+ positively selected. The clonotype originates from a man younger than 35 in good health. The J gene is TRBJ1-2, the V gene TRBV7-9; D ambiguous. In DNA form, the CDR3 reads TGTGCCAGCAGCTTAGGGAACGGCGGCTACACCTTC. Its translation: CASSLGNGGYTF.